The rows below give T cell receptor beta chains drawn from one sample of a study of CD8 T cells in acute hepatitis C reinfection. Assay: immunoSEQ multiplex PCR; the TCRdb copy retains only in-frame clones and omits some. This sample has 30,000 to 45,000 clones, with around 85% found just once. The material sequenced was naive CD8+ T cells from PBMCs. The receptors derive from a woman younger than 30 who spontaneously cleared hepatitis C infection. Both conserved end residues are part of each CDR3. The D gene is left open where the match is weak. Size is stated for part of the rows, as once, few or many counts, or as a class when the clone is expanded.

CDR3aa: CASSPVWGQAYGYTF
CDR3nt: TGCGCCAGCAGCCCCGTTTGGGGGCAGGCCTATGGCTACACCTTC
v_gene: TRBV5-1
abundance: NA
j_gene: TRBJ1-2
d_gene: NA

CDR3aa: CATSRDLLLETQYF
CDR3nt: TGTGCCACCAGCAGAGATCTACTGTTGGAGACCCAGTACTTC
v_gene: TRBV15
abundance: NA
j_gene: TRBJ2-5
d_gene: NA

CDR3aa: CASSFTGAAGRYDTQYF
CDR3nt: TGTGCCAGCAGCTTCACGGGAGCTGCGGGACGATATGATACGCAGTATTTT
v_gene: TRBV7-9
abundance: NA
j_gene: TRBJ2-3
d_gene: NA

CDR3aa: CATCPRGQYNYGYTF
CDR3nt: TGTGCCACCTGTCCCAGGGGTCAATATAACTATGGCTACACCTTC
v_gene: TRBV27
abundance: NA
j_gene: TRBJ1-2
d_gene: NA

CDR3aa: CASSQEPDIDSINEKLFF
CDR3nt: TGCGCCAGCAGCCAAGAACCCGATATCGACAGCATTAATGAAAAACTGTTTTTT
v_gene: TRBV4-1
abundance: NA
j_gene: TRBJ1-4
d_gene: NA

CDR3aa: CSVEYSYSDYGYTF
CDR3nt: TGCAGCGTTGAATATAGCTACTCAGACTATGGCTACACCTTC
v_gene: TRBV29-1
abundance: NA
j_gene: TRBJ1-2
d_gene: NA

CDR3aa: CASSPRRQIEAFF
CDR3nt: TGTGCCAGCAGCCCTCGACGGCAAATCGAGGCTTTCTTT
v_gene: TRBV7-9
abundance: NA
j_gene: TRBJ1-1
d_gene: NA

CDR3aa: CASSLTAAAGELFF
CDR3nt: TGTGCCAGCAGCCTGACGGCGGCAGCCGGGGAGCTGTTTTTT
v_gene: TRBV7-6
abundance: NA
j_gene: TRBJ2-2
d_gene: NA

CDR3aa: CATHDSYLLNTEAFF
CDR3nt: TGTGCCACTCACGACAGTTATCTTTTAAACACTGAAGCTTTCTTT
v_gene: TRBV15
abundance: NA
j_gene: TRBJ1-1
d_gene: NA

CDR3aa: CASRPGQPNYEQYF
CDR3nt: TGTGCCAGCAGACCGGGACAACCTAACTACGAGCAGTACTTC
v_gene: TRBV27
abundance: few
j_gene: TRBJ2-7
d_gene: NA

CDR3aa: CASSSIAGVNLDEQFF
CDR3nt: TGTGCCAGCAGTTCAATAGCGGGAGTTAATTTGGATGAGCAGTTCTTC
v_gene: TRBV27
abundance: NA
j_gene: TRBJ2-1
d_gene: TRBD2

CDR3aa: CASSEGGTGWKDTQYF
CDR3nt: TGCGCCAGCAGTGAGGGGGGGACAGGGTGGAAAGATACGCAGTATTTT
v_gene: TRBV10-2
abundance: NA
j_gene: TRBJ2-3
d_gene: TRBD1

CDR3aa: CAISLGSTEAFF
CDR3nt: TGTGCCATCAGTCTCGGCTCCACTGAAGCTTTCTTT
v_gene: TRBV10-3
abundance: NA
j_gene: TRBJ1-1
d_gene: NA

CDR3aa: CASSYTGIGELFF
CDR3nt: TGTGCCAGCAGCTATACAGGGATCGGGGAGCTGTTTTTT
v_gene: TRBV7-9
abundance: NA
j_gene: TRBJ2-2
d_gene: NA

CDR3aa: CASSSDFREQFF
CDR3nt: TGTGCCAGCAGCTCGGACTTCAGGGAGCAGTTCTTC
v_gene: TRBV7-3
abundance: NA
j_gene: TRBJ2-1
d_gene: NA

CDR3aa: CATSSRSSGDNEQFF
CDR3nt: TGTGCCACCAGCAGTCGGTCTAGCGGAGACAATGAGCAGTTCTTC
v_gene: TRBV15
abundance: once
j_gene: TRBJ2-1
d_gene: TRBD2

CDR3aa: CASSFFRGDGANVLTF
CDR3nt: TGTGCCAGCAGTTTCTTCAGGGGTGATGGGGCCAACGTCCTGACTTTC
v_gene: TRBV27
abundance: NA
j_gene: TRBJ2-6
d_gene: NA

CDR3aa: CASSLVAGGEQYF
CDR3nt: TGTGCCAGCAGCTTAGTGGCAGGGGGCGAGCAGTACTTC
v_gene: TRBV11-2
abundance: once
j_gene: TRBJ2-7
d_gene: TRBD1

CDR3aa: CASSENLVSSYEQYF
CDR3nt: TGTGCCAGCAGTGAGAACCTGGTAAGCTCCTACGAGCAGTACTTC
v_gene: TRBV2
abundance: NA
j_gene: TRBJ2-7
d_gene: NA

CDR3aa: CASSDQELQETQYF
CDR3nt: TGTGCCAGCAGCGATCAAGAGTTGCAAGAGACCCAGTACTTC
v_gene: TRBV9
abundance: NA
j_gene: TRBJ2-5
d_gene: NA

CDR3aa: CASSIDGEQYF
CDR3nt: TGTGCCAGCAGCATTGACGGGGAGCAGTACTTC
v_gene: TRBV27
abundance: NA
j_gene: TRBJ2-7
d_gene: NA

CDR3aa: CASSASGRSYNEQFF
CDR3nt: TGTGCCAGCAGTGCTAGCGGGAGATCCTACAATGAGCAGTTCTTC
v_gene: TRBV6-1
abundance: NA
j_gene: TRBJ2-1
d_gene: TRBD2

CDR3aa: CASSLTQNYEQYF
CDR3nt: TGTGCCAGCAGTCTGACCCAGAACTACGAGCAGTACTTC
v_gene: TRBV27
abundance: NA
j_gene: TRBJ2-7
d_gene: NA

CDR3aa: CASSLDGTAAYEQYF
CDR3nt: TGTGCCAGCAGCTTGGATGGGACGGCTGCCTACGAGCAGTACTTC
v_gene: TRBV5-4
abundance: once
j_gene: TRBJ2-7
d_gene: NA

CDR3aa: CASSFGGSIIQYF
CDR3nt: TGTGCCAGCAGTTTCGGCGGGAGTATCATTCAGTACTTC
v_gene: TRBV27
abundance: few
j_gene: TRBJ2-4
d_gene: TRBD2

CDR3aa: CASSLDQSTDTQYF
CDR3nt: TGTGCCAGCAGCTTAGACCAGAGCACAGATACGCAGTATTTT
v_gene: TRBV7-7
abundance: NA
j_gene: TRBJ2-3
d_gene: NA

CDR3aa: CASSHPGQGNYGYTF
CDR3nt: TGTGCCAGCAGCCACCCGGGACAGGGAAACTATGGCTACACCTTC
v_gene: TRBV7-2
abundance: NA
j_gene: TRBJ1-2
d_gene: TRBD1

CDR3aa: CASGPGPYEQYF
CDR3nt: TGTGCTAGTGGTCCAGGGCCATACGAGCAGTACTTC
v_gene: TRBV12-5
abundance: NA
j_gene: TRBJ2-7
d_gene: NA

CDR3aa: CASSQDPHQPQHF
CDR3nt: TGCGCCAGCAGCCAAGATCCCCATCAGCCCCAGCATTTT
v_gene: TRBV4-1
abundance: NA
j_gene: TRBJ1-5
d_gene: NA

CDR3aa: CSASPDAGLAVDTQYF
CDR3nt: TGCAGCGCCTCGCCCGACGCGGGGCTAGCGGTAGATACGCAGTATTTT
v_gene: TRBV29-1
abundance: NA
j_gene: TRBJ2-3
d_gene: TRBD2

CDR3aa: CASSIPSLTGPSYNEQFF
CDR3nt: TGTGCCAGTAGTATCCCCTCTTTGACTGGCCCTTCCTACAATGAGCAGTTCTTC
v_gene: TRBV19
abundance: NA
j_gene: TRBJ2-1
d_gene: NA

CDR3aa: CASSLWGAGYSYEQYF
CDR3nt: TGTGCCAGCAGCTTGTGGGGGGCCGGGTACTCCTACGAGCAGTACTTC
v_gene: TRBV5-6
abundance: NA
j_gene: TRBJ2-7
d_gene: NA

CDR3aa: CASSDEDLEGIGEQYF
CDR3nt: TGTGCCAGCAGTGATGAAGACCTCGAGGGAATAGGCGAGCAGTACTTC
v_gene: TRBV6-1
abundance: NA
j_gene: TRBJ2-7
d_gene: NA

CDR3aa: CASSLGLPHEQFF
CDR3nt: TGTGCCAGCAGCTTGGGACTCCCACATGAGCAGTTCTTC
v_gene: TRBV7-6
abundance: NA
j_gene: TRBJ2-1
d_gene: NA

CDR3aa: CAWSVGLFSEQFF
CDR3nt: TGTGCCTGGAGTGTAGGACTTTTCAGCGAGCAGTTCTTC
v_gene: TRBV30
abundance: NA
j_gene: TRBJ2-1
d_gene: NA

CDR3aa: CSVEPGEGVGELFF
CDR3nt: TGCAGCGTTGAACCCGGGGAGGGGGTCGGGGAGCTGTTTTTT
v_gene: TRBV29-1
abundance: NA
j_gene: TRBJ2-2
d_gene: NA

CDR3aa: CASSGGQPYEQYF
CDR3nt: TGTGCCAGCAGTGGCGGCCAACCCTACGAGCAGTACTTC
v_gene: TRBV27
abundance: NA
j_gene: TRBJ2-7
d_gene: NA